The 25 T cell receptor beta chains below all came from one sample that was sequenced in a study of identical twins. MiXCR was run by TCRdb on the 5' RACE reads, yielding one entry per CDR3 protein. Of hundreds of thousands of distinct CDR3 sequences listed, approximately 20% are singletons. This sample also appeared in a second study, on yellow fever vaccine responses in identical twins.

Sequencing input: CD4+ T cells sorted from blood. The receptors shown here come from a woman younger than 35 in good health.

The chain couples TRBV20-1 to TRBJ2-3, with D tentatively TRBD1 or TRBD2 (5 bases each). Trimming stripped 3 bases from V and 0 bases from J, with 16 bases between. From germline, CDR1 is DFQATT and CDR2 SNEGSKA (reference sequence). The CDR3 consists of 16 residues. The CDR3, as DNA: TGCAGTGCTAGCCCCGGGACGGTTATTAGCACAGATACGCAGTATTTT. Translation: CSASPGTVISTDTQYF.

The gene calls are TRBV18 and TRBJ2-7, with D perhaps matching TRBD2 (6 bases). Trimming shortened V by 3 bases and J by 3 bases, and 9 bases separated the two germline ends. Germline loops: CDR1 KGHSH, CDR2 LQKENI. The CDR3 is made up of 13 amino acids. The CDR3 region is CASSPEGSYEQYF. DNA of the CDR3: TGTGCCAGCTCACCGGAGGGGAGCTACGAGCAGTACTTC.

V usage is TRBV10-3 and J usage is TRBJ2-7, with TRBD1 identical over 8 bases. The CDR3 length is 14 residues. From germline, CDR1 is ENHRY and CDR2 SYGVKD. The trim removed 4 bases at V and 1 base at J, leaving 3 bases unmatched. In DNA, the CDR3 is TGTGCCATCAGTGGGAGACAGGGGTCCTACGAGCAGTACTTC. This encodes CAISGRQGSYEQYF.

This clonotype turned up a few times. The V call is TRBV4-1, the J call TRBJ2-1, with 7 nucleotides matching TRBD1. The junction had 3 bases not matched to a gene; V was cut back by 0 bases and J by 10 bases. CDR1 is MGHRA and CDR2 is YSYEKL in the germline V gene. The CDR3 is 13 residues long. DNA of the CDR3: TGCGCCAGCAGCCAAGATAGGGACAGCGAGCAGTTCTTC. Its protein product is CASSQDRDSEQFF.

This clonotype was seen a few times. This sequence joins TRBV29-1 and TRBJ1-1; D unclear. Germline CDR1 and CDR2: SQVTM and ANQGSEA. V shed 6 bases and J shed 0 bases, with 20 bases lying between them. There are 16 residues in the CDR3. The CDR3 sequence is CSVPPTRPNMNTEAFF. The DNA for the CDR3 is TGCAGCGTCCCCCCGACACGGCCGAACATGAACACTGAAGCTTTCTTT.

The V gene is TRBV7-8, the J gene TRBJ2-3; tentatively, D is TRBD2 (6 bases). Germline V CDR1 and CDR2: SGHVS, FQNEAQ. CDR3 length: 16 residues. V lost 4 bases, J lost 0 bases, and 14 bases lay in between. CDR3 nucleotide sequence: TGTGCCAGCAGCTCCAGCGCGGGGACCAGCACAGATACGCAGTATTTT. Translating gives CASSSSAGTSTDTQYF.

There are a few counts of this clonotype. The gene calls are TRBV20-1 and TRBJ2-1, with TRBD2 identical over 15 bases. This CDR3 contains 17 residues. Germline trimming cut 2 bases from V and 8 bases from J; bases unmatched to any gene: 10. Germline CDR1 and CDR2: DFQATT and SNEGSKA (reference sequence). The CDR3 loop reads CSARWTGGLAGGDEQFF. The DNA for the CDR3 is TGCAGTGCTAGATGGACAGGGGGACTAGCGGGAGGCGATGAGCAGTTCTTC.

The chain links TRBV4-1 to TRBJ2-5, with 11 bases fitting TRBD2. The CDR3 spans 14 residues. CDR1 is MGHRA, CDR2 YSYEKL, per germline. Unmatched junction bases numbered 1, after V lost 2 bases and J lost 5 bases. This chain's CDR3 is CASSQIAGGETQYF. CDR3 DNA: TGCGCCAGCAGCCAAATAGCGGGGGGGGAGACCCAGTACTTC.

The CDR3 reads CSVGRGAGGTDTQYF. The DNA for the CDR3 is TGCAGCGTAGGGCGGGGAGCTGGGGGAACAGATACGCAGTATTTT. The chain is built from TRBV29-1 and TRBJ2-3, with D possibly being TRBD2 (6 bases). The CDR3 length is 15 residues. V was cut by 6 bases and J by 3 bases, with 19 bases left in between. Germline values: CDR1 SQVTM, CDR2 ANQGSEA.

The chain has TRBV20-1 and TRBJ2-7; D is perhaps TRBD2 (5 bases). CDR3 length equals 12 residues. Looked up from germline, CDR1 is DFQATT and CDR2 is SNEGSKA (reference sequence). Trimming cost V 7 bases and J 0 bases, with 10 bases left between them. The CDR3 loop is CSGTGNSYEQYF. The CDR3 region has the DNA TGCAGTGGGACCGGGAACTCCTACGAGCAGTACTTC.

The chain combines TRBV5-1 with TRBJ2-7; possibly TRBD1 or TRBD2 for D (7 bases each). V lost 4 bases and J 3 bases, leaving 14 bases between the germline ends. Germline V gives CDR1 SGHRS, CDR2 YFSETQ. There are 14 residues in the CDR3. This CDR3 is CASSPGGGYYEQYV. In nucleotides, the CDR3 is TGCGCCAGCAGCCCAGGGGGGGGCTACTACGAGCAGTACGTC.

The V call is TRBV5-1, the J call TRBJ2-7, with D perhaps being TRBD1 or TRBD2 (5 bases each). Per the germline V gene, CDR1 is SGHRS and CDR2 is YFSETQ. Trimming removed 0 bases at V and 3 bases at J, with 13 bases between. This CDR3 is 15 amino acids long. CDR3 residues: CASSLATGPFYEQYF. CDR3 bases: TGCGCCAGCAGCTTGGCCACGGGGCCATTCTACGAGCAGTACTTC.

This clonotype was counted between two and nine times. The V gene is TRBV11-2, the J gene TRBJ1-2; D ambiguous. Germline CDR1 SGHAT, CDR2 FQNNGV. V was shortened by 1 base and J by 4 bases, with 7 bases between the two germline ends. This CDR3 comprises 13 residues. CDR3 in DNA: TGTGCCAGCAGCTTAGTAGAGGGCTATGGCTACACCTTC. Translating gives CASSLVEGYGYTF.

The chain employs TRBV12-3 or TRBV12-4 and TRBJ2-2; maybe TRBD2 (6 bases). This CDR3 has 14 residues. The V gene lost 10 bases and the J gene lost 2 bases, with 14 bases spanning the gap. CDR3 region: CANSEAGNTGELFF. CDR3 DNA: TGTGCCAACTCCGAGGCGGGAAACACCGGGGAGCTGTTTTTT.

In DNA, the CDR3 is TGCGCCAGCAGCCAAGAATCAGCGGGAGATGAGACCCAGTACTTC. Amino acid sequence: CASSQESAGDETQYF. The chain employs TRBV4-1 and TRBJ2-5, with 8 bases that match TRBD2. Germline V gene sequence: CDR1 MGHRA, CDR2 YSYEKL. Trimming at V came to 0 bases and at J to 5 bases, leaving 5 bases not matched to a gene. CDR3 length: 15 amino acids.

This clonotype was counted a few times. This chain connects TRBV7-9 to TRBJ2-7, with no clear D. Per germline, CDR1 SEHNR and CDR2 FQNEAQ (reference sequence). CDR3 size: 15 residues. The V and J ends lost 1 base and 0 bases respectively, with 10 bases between them. CDR3 sequence reads: CASSLVAQSSYEQYF. CDR3 nucleotides: TGTGCCAGCAGCTTAGTTGCGCAAAGCTCCTACGAGCAGTACTTC.

The chain carries TRBV11-2 and TRBJ2-3; D perhaps matches TRBD2 (6 bases). Germline CDR1 reads SGHAT; CDR2 reads FQNNGV. Trimming stripped 5 bases from V and 2 bases from J, with 26 bases between. The CDR3 covers 19 residues. The CDR3 is CASSPKRSSGDWATDTQYF. The CDR3 region has the DNA TGTGCCAGCAGCCCCAAGAGGTCCAGTGGGGACTGGGCCACAGATACGCAGTATTTT.

In its sample, this clonotype was seen a few times. The V call is TRBV20-1, the J call TRBJ2-7, with 9 bases fitting TRBD2. This CDR3 contains 15 residues. The germline gives CDR1 DFQATT, CDR2 SNEGSKA (reference sequence). V dropped 3 bases and J dropped 4; count of bases not matched to a gene: 10. The CDR3 sequence: CSASSGTSGSYEQYV. CDR3 DNA: TGCAGTGCTAGCTCCGGAACTAGCGGGTCGTACGAGCAGTACGTC.

Only a few counts were recorded for this clonotype. The chain combines TRBV11-2 with TRBJ2-6; tentative D call: TRBD1 (5 bases). The CDR3 is made up of 19 amino acids. CDR1 is SGHAT, CDR2 FQNNGV, per germline. V was clipped by 5 bases and J by 1 base, with 21 bases between them. The CDR3 DNA sequence: TGTGCCAGCAGCCCGTGGGTTCAGGGCTTGATATCTGGGGCCAACGTCCTGACTTTC. Translation: CASSPWVQGLISGANVLTF.

This sequence joins TRBV27 and TRBJ2-5; 10 positions match TRBD1. Germline CDR1 MNHEY, CDR2 SMNVEV (reference sequence). J was trimmed by 0 bases and V by 3 bases; bases with no gene match: 4. CDR3 length: 16 residues. CDR3 DNA sequence: TGTGCCAGCAGTTTGGGGACAGGGGCGTACCAAGAGACCCAGTACTTC. As protein: CASSLGTGAYQETQYF.

The rearrangement joins TRBV6-4 to TRBJ2-4; 7 bases align to TRBD1. The germline V gene has CDR1 MRHNA and CDR2 SNTAGT. The junction had 16 bases not matched to a gene; V was cut back by 5 bases and J by 0 bases. This CDR3 comprises 19 residues. DNA for the CDR3: TGTGCCAGCAGTCACCGGGACAGTGTTTTCCTTTTAGCCAAAAACATTCAGTACTTC. This encodes CASSHRDSVFLLAKNIQYF.

This clonotype has only a few counts. This chain joins TRBV2 and TRBJ2-1, with TRBD2 identical over 7 bases. J gave up 0 bases and V 7 bases, and 9 bases lay outside the gene matches. The CDR3 runs to 16 residues. The germline gives CDR1 SNHLY, CDR2 FYNNEI. CDR3 in amino acids: CASTPGRLSSYNEQFF. CDR3 DNA sequence: TGTGCCAGCACTCCCGGGAGGTTGAGCTCCTACAATGAGCAGTTCTTC. The full variable domain, rest sourced from reference TRBV2 and TRBJ2-1, is EPEVTQTPSHQVTQMGQEVILRCVPISNHLYFYWYRQILGQKVEFLVSFYNNEISEKSEIFDDQFSVERPDGSNFTLKIRSTKLEDSAMYFCASTPGRLSSYNEQFFGPGTRLTVL.

The rearrangement uses TRBV28 and TRBJ2-5; 8 bases fit TRBD2. With V trimmed by 3 bases and J by 5 bases, 8 bases remained unmatched. There are 15 residues in the CDR3. The germline gives CDR1 MDHEN, CDR2 SYDVKM. This CDR3 is CASSFNGRATETQYF. The CDR3 coding sequence is TGTGCCAGCAGTTTTAACGGGAGGGCCACGGAGACCCAGTACTTC.

This chain uses TRBV12-3 or TRBV12-4 with TRBJ1-3; no clear D. CDR3 length: 15 amino acids. The V gene lost 1 base and the J gene lost 0 bases, with 7 bases spanning the gap. As DNA, the CDR3 is TGTGCCAGCAGTTTAGGGGGTTACTCTGGAAACACCATATATTTT. Residues: CASSLGGYSGNTIYF.

This clonotype occurred a few times. The chain carries TRBV7-8 and TRBJ2-4, with D hard to call. CDR1 is SGHVS and CDR2 is FQNEAQ in the germline V gene. V shed 5 bases and J shed 1 base, with 6 bases lying between them. This CDR3 is built from 13 residues. The CDR3 DNA sequence: TGTGCCAGCAGCACGACCGCCAAAAACATTCAGTACTTC. This sequence encodes CASSTTAKNIQYF.